This T cell receptor beta chain was sequenced during a study of shared clonotypes between healthy human individuals. Memory CD4+ cells were the fraction left after CD45RA+ naive selection. This table comes from immunoSEQ multiplex PCR, and its TCRdb copy is limited to in-frame clones, with some not included. Of 2 million to 2.5 million clones in the sample, around 95% were seen once. A note on this clone: Its antigen is undetermined.

Whole-study findings and limits: Naive subsets tended to show greater estimated richness than memory subsets.

The V and J ends lost 2 bases and 2 bases respectively, with 10 bases between them. Germline V lookup: CDR1 MDHEN, CDR2 SYDVKM. This CDR3 comprises 14 residues. Material: naive CD4+ T cells sorted from blood. Sample subset: CD45RA+ positively selected. This sequence originates from a man aged 18 to 35 in good health. The chain is built from TRBV28 and TRBJ2-7; D is unresolved. The chain's CDR3 is CASSLPTPTYEQYF. In nucleotides, the CDR3 is TGTGCCAGCAGTTTACCCACACCAACCTACGAGCAGTACTTC.